The 20 T cell receptor beta chains in this list originate from one sample, sequenced in a study of T-cell reconstitution after alpha-beta-depleted transplantation in children. The TCRbeta library incorporated unique molecular identifiers. TCRdb itself ran the PCR reads through MiXCR, one entry per CDR3 protein. The table includes 200,000 to 250,000 distinct CDR3 sequences, 20% to 30% detected once. The source was PBMCs, mostly from graft donor cells, collected 360 days after TCRalphabeta/CD19-depleted stem cell transplant. All receptors come from a female patient between 2 and 15 years old who had a stem cell transplant for congenital amegakaryocytic thrombocytopenia, so the T cells may come from the graft donor.

Ten or more counts support this clonotype. The V call is TRBV3-1, the J call TRBJ1-4, with D possibly TRBD1 on 5 matching bases. From germline, CDR1 is LGHDT and CDR2 YNNKEL (reference sequence). This CDR3 comprises 14 residues. Trimming left V 4 bases short and J 12 bases short, with 18 bases between. The CDR3 loop is CASSRTGNLGQLFF. CDR3 bases: TGTGCCAGCAGCCGCACGGGGAACTTGGGGCAACTGTTTTTT.

This clonotype was recorded a few times. This chain links TRBV4-1 with TRBJ2-3; 9 bases align to TRBD2. CDR3 length: 19 residues. Germline V gene lookup returns CDR1 MGHRA and CDR2 YSYEKL. J lost 4 bases, V lost 0 bases, and 14 bases had no gene match. CDR3 residues: CASSQDRSIAGEYADTQYF. Here the CDR3 DNA reads TGCGCCAGCAGCCAAGATAGGAGTATAGCGGGAGAGTACGCAGATACGCAGTATTTT.

A few counts support this clonotype. The chain uses TRBV7-2 and TRBJ2-5, with 7 nucleotides matching TRBD2. This CDR3 is 15 amino acids long. CDR1 is SGHTA, CDR2 FQGNSA, per germline. Germline trimming cut 4 bases from V and 5 bases from J; bases unmatched to any gene: 10. The CDR3 sequence is CASSSRTSLTETQYF. Here the CDR3 DNA reads TGTGCCAGCAGCTCGAGGACTAGTCTTACCGAGACCCAGTACTTC.

This clonotype was seen many times. The chain couples TRBV10-3 to TRBJ1-4; possible D gene TRBD1, 5 bases. Germline assignment: CDR1 ENHRY and CDR2 SYGVKD. Trimming pared 2 bases from V and 5 bases from J, leaving 9 bases between. The CDR3 runs 14 residues. This CDR3 reads CAISEDSLNEKLFF. The CDR3 DNA sequence: TGTGCCATCAGTGAGGACAGCCTGAATGAAAAACTGTTTTTT.

This clonotype was found a few times. The chain couples TRBV4-2 to TRBJ2-5; 7 bases are a match to TRBD2. V was clipped by 5 bases and J by 1 base; unmatched bases: 13. Germline V gene data show CDR1 as LGHNA and CDR2 as YNFKEQ. The CDR3 extends over 17 amino acids. DNA of the CDR3: TGTGCCAGCAGCGGTCTCACGGGGGGACGGACCCAAGAGACCCAGTACTTC. It codes for CASSGLTGGRTQETQYF.

The V call is TRBV20-1, the J call TRBJ2-7; 8 positions agree with TRBD1. The germline CDR1 and CDR2 sequences are DFQATT and SNEGSKA (reference sequence). The CDR3 loop spans 14 amino acids. Germline trimming cut 1 base from V and 4 bases from J; bases unmatched to any gene: 6. CDR3 sequence reads: CSARVSRGRYEQYF. CDR3 sequence (DNA): TGCAGTGCTAGAGTATCCAGGGGGCGATACGAGCAGTACTTC.

This CDR3 reads CSARVGTGLRTDTQYF. CDR3 nucleotide sequence: TGCAGTGCTAGAGTTGGGACAGGGTTGAGAACAGATACGCAGTATTTT. The chain uses TRBV20-1 and TRBJ2-3; 9 bases align to TRBD1. The J segment lost 3 bases and the V segment lost 1 base, leaving 8 bases of the junction unmatched. CDR3 size: 16 residues. CDR1 is DFQATT and CDR2 is SNEGSKA in the germline V gene (reference sequence).

Only a few counts were recorded for this clonotype. The rearrangement uses TRBV29-1 and TRBJ2-5; a weak D match, TRBD2 (6 bases). The CDR3 spans 10 residues. Trimming took 3 bases from V and 7 from J, leaving 6 bases between them. Germline values: CDR1 SQVTM, CDR2 ANQGSEA. CDR3 region: CSVDGGTQYF. As DNA, the CDR3 is TGCAGCGTTGACGGGGGGACCCAGTACTTC.

This clonotype was picked up many times. The chain recombines TRBV4-3 with TRBJ2-1, with TRBD2 as a possible D gene (6 bases). The V end lost 0 bases, the J end lost 7 bases, and 10 bases lay between the germline ends. This CDR3 is built from 14 residues. CDR1 and CDR2 (germline): LGHNA, YSLEER. Here the CDR3 reads CASSQDHGRNEQFF. CDR3 bases: TGCGCCAGCAGCCAAGACCACGGGAGAAATGAGCAGTTCTTC.

The CDR3 nucleotides are TGTGCCAGCAGCTTAACTGTGAGCGAAACCGGGGAGCTGTTTTTT. This gives the protein CASSLTVSETGELFF. This chain joins TRBV7-3 and TRBJ2-2, with D hard to call. From germline, CDR1 is SGHTA and CDR2 FQGTGA. V was shortened by 0 bases and J by 5 bases, with 10 bases between the two germline ends. The CDR3 has 15 amino acids.

This chain links TRBV30 with TRBJ2-1; TRBD2 is a possible D gene (6 bases). The ends were cut back, 1 base at V and 2 bases at J, with 9 bases in the middle. CDR1 is GTSNPN, CDR2 SVGIG, per germline (reference sequence). This CDR3 contains 14 residues. CDR3 protein: CAWSEASAYNEQFF. In DNA form, the CDR3 reads TGTGCCTGGAGTGAGGCTAGCGCCTACAATGAGCAGTTCTTC.

With respect to this clonotype: Germline is not matched at one junction end, which may reflect a read error. The chain uses TRBV20-1 and TRBJ1-2; D perhaps matches TRBD1 (6 bases). Germline-derived CDR1 and CDR2 are DFQATT and SNEGSKA (reference sequence). CDR3 length: 12 amino acids. The CDR3 sequence is CSATGQPLNPTF. Written as DNA, the CDR3 is TGCAGTGCCACCGGACAGCCCTTAAACCCGACATTC.

The rearrangement links TRBV5-1 to TRBJ2-2, with 8 bases matching TRBD2. The germline gives CDR1 SGHRS, CDR2 YFSETQ. The CDR3 totals 16 residues. V lost 0 bases and J lost 6; bases outside the gene matches: 7. Here the CDR3 DNA reads TGCGCCAGCAGCTTGGCCCCAGCGGGAGTCCCCGGGGAGCTGTTTTTT. Residues: CASSLAPAGVPGELFF. The full variable domain, its missing parts supplied by reference TRBV5-1 and TRBJ2-2, is KAGVTQTPRYLIKTRGQQVTLSCSPISGHRSVSWYQQTPGQGLQFLFEYFSETQRNKGNFPGRFSGRQFSNSRSEMNVSTLELGDSALYLCASSLAPAGVPGELFFGEGSRLTVL.

This clonotype was detected ten times or more. The CDR3 loop reads CASSLAGPRGTFF. The CDR3 DNA is TGTGCCAGCAGCTTAGCGGGGCCTCGGGGAACTTTCTTT. The chain carries TRBV11-1 and TRBJ1-1, with D perhaps matching TRBD1 (5 bases). V was cut by 0 bases and J by 12 bases, with 14 bases left in between. The germline V gene has CDR1 SGHAT and CDR2 FQDESV (reference sequence). This CDR3 contains 13 residues.

This sequence joins TRBV6-4 and TRBJ2-4; TRBD1 might be the D (5 bases). The CDR3 has 14 amino acids. V lost 6 bases and J lost 6, with 15 bases in between. Germline V gives CDR1 MRHNA, CDR2 SNTAGT. DNA for the CDR3: TGTGCCAGCAGACAACAGGCGTCCGGAAACATTCAGTACTTC. It specifies CASRQQASGNIQYF.

There are a few counts of this clonotype. The gene calls are TRBV7-9 and TRBJ2-7; D remains ambiguous. V lost 1 base, J lost 3 bases, and 4 bases lay in between. There are 12 residues in the CDR3. CDR1 is SEHNR and CDR2 is FQNEAQ in the germline V gene (reference sequence). CDR3 DNA: TGTGCCAGCAGCTTAGACGACTACGAGCAGTACTTC. Amino acids: CASSLDDYEQYF.

The chain combines TRBV20-1 with TRBJ2-1; 7 nucleotides align to TRBD1. V lost 6 bases and J lost 10; bases outside the gene matches: 9. CDR1 and CDR2 (germline): DFQATT, SNEGSKA (reference sequence). The CDR3 consists of 12 residues. The CDR3: CSAPSGGREQFF. CDR3 bases: TGCAGTGCACCTTCAGGGGGTCGGGAGCAGTTCTTC.

J is TRBJ2-7 and V is TRBV13; D is unclear. The CDR3 totals 14 residues. Germline CDR1 reads PRHDT; CDR2 reads FYEKMQ (reference sequence). V lost 1 base and J lost 4, with 11 bases in between. CDR3 region: CASSLELSKYEQYF. The CDR3 DNA sequence: TGTGCCAGCAGCTTAGAGCTGAGTAAATACGAGCAGTACTTC.

The genes are TRBV20-1 and TRBJ2-7; D might be TRBD1 (5 bases). The CDR3 contains 11 residues. Germline V gene lookup returns CDR1 DFQATT and CDR2 SNEGSKA (reference sequence). Trimming stripped 8 bases from V and 4 bases from J, with 12 bases between. The CDR3 sequence: CSSRKGYEQYF. In DNA form, the CDR3 reads TGCAGTTCCAGAAAGGGGTACGAGCAGTACTTC.

The V gene is TRBV20-1, the J gene TRBJ2-1, with D possibly matching TRBD1 (5 bases). There are 14 residues in the CDR3. Trimming left V 6 bases short and J 7 bases short, with 19 bases between. Germline CDR1 DFQATT, CDR2 SNEGSKA (reference sequence). This chain's CDR3 is CSALRVRDSNEQFF. In DNA form, the CDR3 reads TGCAGTGCCCTCAGGGTAAGGGATTCGAATGAGCAGTTCTTC.